The 18 T cell receptor beta chains reported below all come from one sample, sequenced in a study of cytomegalovirus exposure and HLA in healthy donors. Primers: 60 Vbeta forward and 13 Jbeta reverse. The assay was immunoSEQ multiplex PCR, and TCRdb's table has in-frame clones only and misses some. The sample yields some 150,000 clones, 70% to 80% seen once. Material for sequencing was PBMCs. These receptors were collected from a man aged 18 to 29 in good health and CMV-seropositive.

The rearrangement joins TRBV9 to TRBJ2-7, with D perhaps TRBD2 (5 bases). The V gene lost 1 base and the J gene lost 2 bases, with 10 bases spanning the gap. Per germline, CDR1 SGDLS and CDR2 YYNGEE. The CDR3 spans 14 residues. The CDR3 DNA is TGTGCCAGCAGCGTATCCCCCGGGACCTACGAGCAGTACTTC. This gives the protein CASSVSPGTYEQYF.

This clone was found a few times. The rearrangement links TRBV11-1 to TRBJ2-6; 8 bases align to TRBD2. The germline V gene encodes CDR1 SGHAT and CDR2 FQDESV (reference sequence). The ends lost 4 bases at V and 2 bases at J; junction bases unmatched: 1. CDR3 length equals 15 residues. CDR3 protein: CASSSGGAGANVLTF. The CDR3 DNA reads TGTGCCAGCAGCTCCGGGGGGGCTGGGGCCAACGTCCTGACTTTC. Variable domain in full (rest from reference TRBV11-1 and TRBJ2-6): EAEVAQSPRYKITEKSQAVAFWCDPISGHATLYWYRQILGQGPELLVQFQDESVVDDSQLPKDRFSAERLKGVDSTLKIQPAELGDSAMYLCASSSGGAGANVLTFGAGSRLTVL.

The V gene is TRBV18, the J gene TRBJ1-5, with 8 bases identical to TRBD1. Germline lookup yields CDR1 KGHSH and CDR2 LQKENI. The trim removed 3 bases at V and 2 bases at J, leaving 6 bases unmatched. The CDR3 covers 16 residues. CDR3 amino acids: CASSPRPGQGNQPQHF. In DNA, the CDR3 is TGTGCCAGCTCACCGCGACCGGGACAGGGCAATCAGCCCCAGCATTTT. Together with reference TRBV18 and TRBJ1-5, the CDR3 gives the full variable domain: NAGVMQNPRHLVRRRGQEARLRCSPMKGHSHVYWYRQLPEEGLKFMVYLQKENIIDESGMPKERFSAEFPKEGPSILRIQQVVRGDSAAYFCASSPRPGQGNQPQHFGDGTRLSIL.

The chain uses TRBV7-2 and TRBJ2-1, with a tentative D call TRBD2 (7 bases). The CDR3 sequence is 14 residues long. Trimming shortened V by 5 bases and J by 6 bases, and 14 bases separated the two germline ends. Looked up from germline, CDR1 is SGHTA and CDR2 is FQGNSA. The CDR3 DNA is TGTGCCAGCAGCCTCGGGGGGCCTTTCAATGAGCAGTTCTTC. This translates into CASSLGGPFNEQFF.

This chain links TRBV11-2 with TRBJ1-4; 8 nucleotides match TRBD1. The CDR3 loop spans 14 amino acids. From germline, CDR1 is SGHAT and CDR2 FQNNGV. The V segment lost 5 bases and the J segment 7 bases; nucleotides outside the gene matches: 6. The CDR3 reads CASSLTGVSEKLFF. CDR3 DNA: TGTGCCAGCAGCCTGACAGGGGTTAGTGAAAAACTGTTTTTT.

The gene calls are TRBV18 and TRBJ2-6; D gene uncertain. The length of the CDR3 is 15 residues. V was trimmed by 0 bases and J by 1 base, leaving 4 bases between them. Germline V lookup: CDR1 KGHSH, CDR2 LQKENI. The CDR3 nucleotides are TGTGCCAGCTCACCACCAGCTTCTGGGGCCAACGTCCTGACTTTC. Protein sequence: CASSPPASGANVLTF.

Note on this clone: The junction departs from germline at one end; a sequencing error may be responsible. The genes are TRBV2 and TRBJ2-5; weak D call: TRBD2 (6 bases). The germline gives CDR1 SNHLY, CDR2 FYNNEI. This CDR3 is built from 11 residues. CDR3 sequence reads: CASSEFSGGDF. CDR3 DNA sequence: TGTGCCAGCAGTGAGTTTAGCGGTGGGGACTTC. Looking up the rest from reference TRBV2 and TRBJ2-5 gives the full variable domain: EPEVTQTPSHQVTQMGQEVILRCVPISNHLYFYWYRQILGQKVEFLVSFYNNEISEKSEIFDDQFSVERPDGSNFTLKIRSTKLEDSAMYFCASSEFSGGDFGPGTRLLVL.

The chain combines TRBV30 with TRBJ1-1; D is possibly TRBD1 (6 bases). V lost 5 bases, J lost 1 base, and 11 bases lay in between. The germline V gene encodes CDR1 GTSNPN and CDR2 SVGIG (reference sequence). The CDR3 has 13 amino acids. The CDR3 DNA sequence: TGTGCCTGGGGGGCACAGGGGAACACTGAAGCTTTCTTT. Its translation is CAWGAQGNTEAFF.

V usage is TRBV11-3 and J usage is TRBJ1-6; 7 bases map to TRBD1. This CDR3 region has 13 residues. With V trimmed by 5 bases and J by 12 bases, 7 bases remained unmatched. The germline gives CDR1 SGHNT, CDR2 YENEEA. The CDR3 spells CASSDNRGGPLHF. For the CDR3, the DNA is TGTGCCAGCAGCGACAACAGGGGTGGACCCCTCCACTTT.

V gene TRBV4-2 combines with J gene TRBJ2-1; D is possibly TRBD1 (5 bases). The CDR3 runs 16 residues. The V gene lost 1 base and the J gene lost 0 bases, with 10 bases spanning the gap. From germline, CDR1 is LGHNA and CDR2 YNFKEQ. The chain's CDR3 is CASSQGGSGSYNEQFF. The CDR3 bases are TGTGCCAGCAGCCAAGGGGGCTCGGGCTCCTACAATGAGCAGTTCTTC.

This sequence joins TRBV5-1 and TRBJ2-7, with D uncertain. V shed 4 bases and J shed 2 bases, with 19 bases lying between them. In germline, CDR1 is SGHRS, CDR2 YFSETQ. The CDR3 runs to 16 residues. The CDR3 sequence: CASSVEFGFHAYEQYF. The CDR3 region has the DNA TGCGCCAGCAGCGTAGAATTTGGTTTCCACGCCTACGAGCAGTACTTC.

The chain couples TRBV5-5 to TRBJ1-4, with TRBD1 matching over 10 bases. V trimming: 4 bases; J trimming: 6 bases; junction bases outside the gene matches: 9. The CDR3 contains 16 residues. The V gene's germline CDR1 is SGHKS and CDR2 YYEKEE (reference sequence). The CDR3 region is CASSKRDRGRDEKLFF. The CDR3 DNA sequence: TGTGCCAGCAGCAAGCGCGACAGGGGGCGGGATGAAAAACTGTTTTTT.

This clone has only a few counts. V is TRBV9 and J is TRBJ2-5, with 8 bases that match TRBD1. Trimming at V came to 4 bases and at J to 1 base, leaving 12 bases not matched to a gene. CDR1 is SGDLS, CDR2 YYNGEE, per germline. The CDR3 spans 17 residues. Written as DNA, the CDR3 is TGTGCCAGCAGCTTCCGCGTACAGGGGGAATCCCAAGAGACCCAGTACTTC. It codes for CASSFRVQGESQETQYF.

J is TRBJ1-2 and V is TRBV5-1; D perhaps matches TRBD1 (6 bases). This CDR3 has 16 residues. Trimming took 0 bases from V and 4 from J, leaving 16 bases between them. Germline-derived CDR1 and CDR2 are SGHRS and YFSETQ. The CDR3 sequence is CASSLDSTGFSYGYTF. The CDR3 coding sequence is TGCGCCAGCAGCTTGGACTCTACAGGGTTTTCCTATGGCTACACCTTC.

This chain links TRBV11-2 with TRBJ2-2, with D hard to call. V shed 5 bases and J shed 7 bases, with 11 bases lying between them. The CDR3 loop spans 13 amino acids. Germline CDR1 and CDR2: SGHAT and FQNNGV. The CDR3 DNA is TGTGCCAGCAGCCCCGGTGAGGTCGGGGAGCTGTTTTTT. Encoded protein: CASSPGEVGELFF. The full variable domain, in which reference TRBV11-2 and TRBJ2-2 provide the parts outside the CDR3, is EAGVAQSPRYKIIEKRQSVAFWCNPISGHATLYWYQQILGQGPKLLIQFQNNGVVDDSQLPKDRFSAERLKGVDSTLKIQPAKLEDSAVYLCASSPGEVGELFFGEGSRLTVL.

The V gene is TRBV6-5, the J gene TRBJ1-4; the match to TRBD1 covers 7 bases. CDR1 is MNHEY and CDR2 is SVGAGI in the germline V gene. This CDR3 spans 14 amino acids. V trimming: 4 bases; J trimming: 7 bases; junction bases outside the gene matches: 6. The CDR3 region is CASSSDRFGEKLFF. The DNA for the CDR3 is TGTGCCAGCAGTTCGGACAGGTTCGGTGAAAAACTGTTTTTT.

J is TRBJ2-1 and V is TRBV12-2; the D segment call TRBD2 is taken from the table without a DNA check. TRBV12-2 is assigned pseudogene status. The CDR3 length is 18 residues. Here the CDR3 DNA reads TGTGCAAGTCGCTCTAGTGGGGCTAGCGGGAGTTTATACGGTGAGCAGTTCTTC. This translates into CASRSSGASGSLYGEQFF.

The V gene is TRBV29-1, the J gene TRBJ1-1, with 7 bases fitting TRBD1. With V trimmed by 2 bases and J by 10 bases, 4 bases remained unmatched. Germline V gene sequence: CDR1 SQVTM, CDR2 ANQGSEA. The CDR3 runs to 11 residues. CDR3 region: CSVEPQGIAFF. The CDR3 DNA reads TGCAGCGTTGAACCACAGGGGATAGCTTTCTTT.